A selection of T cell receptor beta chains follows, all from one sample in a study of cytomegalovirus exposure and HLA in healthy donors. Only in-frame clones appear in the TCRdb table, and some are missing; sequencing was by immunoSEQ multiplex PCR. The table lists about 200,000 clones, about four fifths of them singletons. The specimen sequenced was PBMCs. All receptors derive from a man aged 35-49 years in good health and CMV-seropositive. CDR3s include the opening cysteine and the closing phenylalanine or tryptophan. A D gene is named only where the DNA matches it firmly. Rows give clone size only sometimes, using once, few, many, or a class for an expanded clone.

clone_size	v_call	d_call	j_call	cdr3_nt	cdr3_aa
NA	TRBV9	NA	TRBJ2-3	TGTGCCAGCGGGTTAGGCTGGGGGGTCACAGATACGCAGTATTTT	CASGLGWGVTDTQYF
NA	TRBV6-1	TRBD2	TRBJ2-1	TGTGCCAGCAGTCCCCTAGCGGGAGCCCGCAATGAGCAGTTCTTC	CASSPLAGARNEQFF
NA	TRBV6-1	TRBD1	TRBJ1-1	TGTGCCAGCAGGGCCGGGACAGGTATGAACACTGAAGCTTTCTTT	CASRAGTGMNTEAFF
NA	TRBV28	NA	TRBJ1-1	TGTGCCAGCAGTTTTCAGGCCACTGAAGCTTTCTTT	CASSFQATEAFF
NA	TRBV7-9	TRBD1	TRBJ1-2	TGTGCCGTCGACAGGGGGCAAAACTATGGCTACACCTTC	CAVDRGQNYGYTF
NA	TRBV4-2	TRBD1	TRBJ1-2	TGTGCCAGCAGCCAGGAAGACAGGGGGCTAGGTGGCTACACCTTC	CASSQEDRGLGGYTF
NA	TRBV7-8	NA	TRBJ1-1	TGTGCCAGCAGCTTGTTGGTCGGAGACACTGAAGCTTTCTTT	CASSLLVGDTEAFF
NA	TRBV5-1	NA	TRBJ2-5	TGCGCCAGCAGCTTGGGTCCGGGGCAAGAGACCCAGTACTTC	CASSLGPGQETQYF
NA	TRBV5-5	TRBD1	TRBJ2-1	TGTGCCAGCACCCTCCCCGGGACAGGAATCAATGAGCAGTTCTTC	CASTLPGTGINEQFF
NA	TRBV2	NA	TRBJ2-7	TGTGCCAGCAGTGAAGGGGCAGGCAACTCCTACGAGCAGTACTTC	CASSEGAGNSYEQYF
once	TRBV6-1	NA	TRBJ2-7	TGTGCCAGCAGGGGGCGATACGAGCAGTACTTC	CASRGRYEQYF
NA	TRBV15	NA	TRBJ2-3	TGTGCCACCAGCAGAGACGGGAAAGGTACGCAGTATTTT	CATSRDGKGTQYF
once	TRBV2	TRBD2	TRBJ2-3	TGTGCCAGCAGTGCGGGGGGGAGAGATACGCAGTATTTT	CASSAGGRDTQYF
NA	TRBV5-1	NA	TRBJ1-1	TGCGCCAGCAGCTTGGTGTCCCAGGGGAACACTGAAGCTTTCTTT	CASSLVSQGNTEAFF
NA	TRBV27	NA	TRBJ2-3	TGTGCCTCCGGGACATCGACCCCACCCACAGATACGCAGTATTTT	CASGTSTPPTDTQYF
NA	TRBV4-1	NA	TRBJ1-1	TGCGCCAGCAGCCAAGAAGGACTCCCCACTGAAGCTTTCTTT	CASSQEGLPTEAFF
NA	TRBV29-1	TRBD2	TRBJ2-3	TGCAGCGTTACCCTAGCGGGAGCAACAGATACGCAGTATTTT	CSVTLAGATDTQYF
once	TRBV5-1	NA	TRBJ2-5	TGCGCCAGCAGCTTGGGTCCTAGCAGAGAGGGAGAGACCCAGTACTTC	CASSLGPSREGETQYF
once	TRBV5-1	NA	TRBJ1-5	TGCGCCAGCAGCTTGGACAGGGCAAAAAGTAGCAATCAGCCCCAGCATTTT	CASSLDRAKSSNQPQHF
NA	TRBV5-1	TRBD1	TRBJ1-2	TGCGCCAGCAGCGGGACAGGGGATGGCTACACCTTC	CASSGTGDGYTF
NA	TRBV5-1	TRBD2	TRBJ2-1	TGCGCCAGCAGCGCAGGGACTAGCCTATTCGGAGAGCAGTTCTTC	CASSAGTSLFGEQFF
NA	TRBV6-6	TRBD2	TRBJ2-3	TGTGCCAGCAAGGAAACTAGCGGGGGTTGGAATACGCAGTATTTT	CASKETSGGWNTQYF